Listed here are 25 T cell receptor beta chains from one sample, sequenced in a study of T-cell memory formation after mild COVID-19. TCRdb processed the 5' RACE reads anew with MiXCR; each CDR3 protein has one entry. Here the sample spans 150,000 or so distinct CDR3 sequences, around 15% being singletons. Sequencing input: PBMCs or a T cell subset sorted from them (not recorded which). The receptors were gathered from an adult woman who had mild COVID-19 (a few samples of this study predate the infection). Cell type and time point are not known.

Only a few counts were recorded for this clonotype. This chain's CDR3 is CASSLVSSGSRYYNEQFF. DNA for the CDR3: TGTGCCAGCAGCTTGGTATCTAGCGGGAGTAGGTACTACAATGAGCAGTTCTTC. This chain links TRBV5-6 with TRBJ2-1; TRBD2 agrees at 10 bases. The CDR3 is 18 amino acids. From germline, CDR1 is SGHDT and CDR2 YYEEEE. V was pared by 0 bases and J by 3 bases, with 9 bases of the junction left unmatched.

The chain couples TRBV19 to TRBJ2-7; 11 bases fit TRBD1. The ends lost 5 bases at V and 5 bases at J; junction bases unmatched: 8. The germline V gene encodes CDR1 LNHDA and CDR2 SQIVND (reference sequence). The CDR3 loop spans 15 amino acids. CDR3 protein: CASSSRDRGTHEQYF. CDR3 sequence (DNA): TGTGCCAGTAGTTCCCGGGACAGGGGGACCCACGAGCAGTACTTC.

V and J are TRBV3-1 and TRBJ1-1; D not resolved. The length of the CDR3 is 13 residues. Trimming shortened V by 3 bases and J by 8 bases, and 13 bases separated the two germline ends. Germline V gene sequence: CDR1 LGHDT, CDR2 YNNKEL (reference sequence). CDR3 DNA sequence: TGTGCCAGCAGCCACGGAACGGCTTCGGAAGCTTTCTTT. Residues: CASSHGTASEAFF.

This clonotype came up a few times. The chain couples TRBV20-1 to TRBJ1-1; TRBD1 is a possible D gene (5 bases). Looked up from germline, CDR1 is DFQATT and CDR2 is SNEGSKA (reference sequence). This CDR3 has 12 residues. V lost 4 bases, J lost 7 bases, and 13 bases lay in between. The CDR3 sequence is CSAMGHRDEAFF. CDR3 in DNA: TGCAGTGCTATGGGGCATCGAGATGAAGCTTTCTTT.

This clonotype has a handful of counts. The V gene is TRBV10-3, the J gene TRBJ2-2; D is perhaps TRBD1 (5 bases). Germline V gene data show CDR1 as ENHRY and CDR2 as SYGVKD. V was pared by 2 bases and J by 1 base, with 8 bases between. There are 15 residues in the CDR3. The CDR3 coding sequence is TGTGCCATCAGTGAGAGACAGAGGAACACCGGGGAGCTGTTTTTT. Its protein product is CAISERQRNTGELFF.

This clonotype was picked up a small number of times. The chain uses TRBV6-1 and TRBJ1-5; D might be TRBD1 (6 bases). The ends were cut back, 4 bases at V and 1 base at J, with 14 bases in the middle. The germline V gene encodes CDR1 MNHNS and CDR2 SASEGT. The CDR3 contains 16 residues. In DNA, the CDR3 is TGTGCCAGCAGTGGGAGGGGGATCCGAAGCAATCAGCCCCAGCATTTT. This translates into CASSGRGIRSNQPQHF.

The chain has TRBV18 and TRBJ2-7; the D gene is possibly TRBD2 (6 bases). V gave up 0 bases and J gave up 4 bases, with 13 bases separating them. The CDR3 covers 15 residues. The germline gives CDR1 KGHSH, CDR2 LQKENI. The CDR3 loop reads CASSPPSPGVYEQYF. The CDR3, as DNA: TGTGCCAGCTCACCACCGTCCCCGGGGGTATACGAGCAGTACTTC.

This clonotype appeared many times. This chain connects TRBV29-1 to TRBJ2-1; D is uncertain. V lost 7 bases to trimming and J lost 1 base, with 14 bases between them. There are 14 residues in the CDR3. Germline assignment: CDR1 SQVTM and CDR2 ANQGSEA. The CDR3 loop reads CSASDRASYNEQFF. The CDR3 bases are TGCAGCGCGAGTGACCGTGCATCCTACAATGAGCAGTTCTTC.

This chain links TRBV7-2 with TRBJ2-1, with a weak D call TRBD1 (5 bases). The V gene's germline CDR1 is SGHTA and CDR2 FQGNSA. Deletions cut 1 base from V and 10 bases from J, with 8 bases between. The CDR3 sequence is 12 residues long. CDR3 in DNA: TGTGCCAGCAGCTTAGTCCCAGGGGAGCAGTTCTTC. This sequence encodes CASSLVPGEQFF.

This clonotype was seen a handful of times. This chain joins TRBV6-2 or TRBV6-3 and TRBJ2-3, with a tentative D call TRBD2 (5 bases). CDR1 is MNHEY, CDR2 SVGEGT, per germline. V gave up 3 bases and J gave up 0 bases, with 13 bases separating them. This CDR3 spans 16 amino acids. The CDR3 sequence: CASSYIGRASTDTQYF. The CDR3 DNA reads TGTGCCAGCAGTTATATCGGGCGGGCGAGCACAGATACGCAGTATTTT.

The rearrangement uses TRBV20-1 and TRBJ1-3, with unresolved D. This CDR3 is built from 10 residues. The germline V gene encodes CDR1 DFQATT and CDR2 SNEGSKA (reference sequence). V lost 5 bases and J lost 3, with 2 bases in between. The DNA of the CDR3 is TGCAGTGCTCGTGGAAACACCATATATTTT. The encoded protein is CSARGNTIYF.

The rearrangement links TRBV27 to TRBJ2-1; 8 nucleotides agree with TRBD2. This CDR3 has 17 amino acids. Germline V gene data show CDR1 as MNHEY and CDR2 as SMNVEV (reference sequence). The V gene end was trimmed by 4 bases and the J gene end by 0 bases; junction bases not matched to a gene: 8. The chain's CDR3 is CASSSHTTSASYNEQFF. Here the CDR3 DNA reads TGTGCCAGCAGTTCTCATACGACTAGCGCCTCCTACAATGAGCAGTTCTTC.

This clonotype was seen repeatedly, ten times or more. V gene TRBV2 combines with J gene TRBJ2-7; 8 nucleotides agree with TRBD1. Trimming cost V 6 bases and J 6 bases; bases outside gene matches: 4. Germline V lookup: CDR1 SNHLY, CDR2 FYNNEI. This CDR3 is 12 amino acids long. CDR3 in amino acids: CASRDREIEQYF. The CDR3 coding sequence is TGTGCCAGCAGGGACAGGGAAATCGAGCAGTACTTC.

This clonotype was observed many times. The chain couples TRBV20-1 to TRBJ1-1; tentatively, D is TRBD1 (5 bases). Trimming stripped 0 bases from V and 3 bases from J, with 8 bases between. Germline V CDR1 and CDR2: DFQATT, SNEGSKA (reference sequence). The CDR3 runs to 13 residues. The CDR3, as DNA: TGCAGTGCTAGAGAGCAGGGAGACACTGAAGCTTTCTTT. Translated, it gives CSAREQGDTEAFF.

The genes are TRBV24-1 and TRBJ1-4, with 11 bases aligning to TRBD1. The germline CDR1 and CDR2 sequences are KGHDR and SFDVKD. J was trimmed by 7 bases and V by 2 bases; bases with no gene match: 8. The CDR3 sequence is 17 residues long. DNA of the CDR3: TGTGCCACCAGTGATTCAGCTACCGGGACAGGGGGTGAAAAACTGTTTTTT. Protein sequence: CATSDSATGTGGEKLFF.

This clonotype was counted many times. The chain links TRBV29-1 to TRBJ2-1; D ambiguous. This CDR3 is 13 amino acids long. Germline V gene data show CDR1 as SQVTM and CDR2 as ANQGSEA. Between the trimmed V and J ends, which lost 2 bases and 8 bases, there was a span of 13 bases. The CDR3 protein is CSVEKASGYEQFF. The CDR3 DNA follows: TGCAGCGTTGAAAAGGCTAGTGGGTATGAGCAGTTCTTC.

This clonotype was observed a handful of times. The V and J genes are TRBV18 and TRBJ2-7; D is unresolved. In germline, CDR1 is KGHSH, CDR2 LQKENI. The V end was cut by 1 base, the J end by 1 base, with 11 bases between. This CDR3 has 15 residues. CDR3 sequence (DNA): TGTGCCAGCTCACCACGCATGACATTTTCCTACGAGCAGTACTTC. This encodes CASSPRMTFSYEQYF.

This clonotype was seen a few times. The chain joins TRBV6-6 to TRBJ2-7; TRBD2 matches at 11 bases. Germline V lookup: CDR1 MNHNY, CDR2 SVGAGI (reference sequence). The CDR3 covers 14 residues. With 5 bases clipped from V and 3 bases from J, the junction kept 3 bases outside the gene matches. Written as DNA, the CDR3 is TGTGCCAGCAGTATACTAGCGGGGGACTACGAGCAGTACTTC. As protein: CASSILAGDYEQYF.

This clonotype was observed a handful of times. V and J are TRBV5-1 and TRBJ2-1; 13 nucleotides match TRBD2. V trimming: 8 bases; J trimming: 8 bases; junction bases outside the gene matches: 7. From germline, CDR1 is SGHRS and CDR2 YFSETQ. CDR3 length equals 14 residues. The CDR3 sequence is CASGLAGDHHEQFF. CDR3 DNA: TGCGCCAGTGGACTAGCGGGAGACCATCATGAGCAGTTCTTC.

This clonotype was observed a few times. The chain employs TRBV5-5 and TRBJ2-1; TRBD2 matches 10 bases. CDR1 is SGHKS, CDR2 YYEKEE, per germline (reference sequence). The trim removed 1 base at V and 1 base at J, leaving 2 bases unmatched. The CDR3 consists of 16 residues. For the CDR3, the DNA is TGTGCCAGCAGCTTGCTTAGCGGGAGGTCCTACAATGAGCAGTTCTTC. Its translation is CASSLLSGRSYNEQFF.

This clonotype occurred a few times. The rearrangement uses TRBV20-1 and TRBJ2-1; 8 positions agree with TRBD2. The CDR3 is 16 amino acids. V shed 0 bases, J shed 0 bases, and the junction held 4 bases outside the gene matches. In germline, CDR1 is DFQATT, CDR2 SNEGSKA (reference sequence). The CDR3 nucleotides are TGCAGTGCTAGAGATCCAAGCGGGAGCTCCTACAATGAGCAGTTCTTC. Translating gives CSARDPSGSSYNEQFF.

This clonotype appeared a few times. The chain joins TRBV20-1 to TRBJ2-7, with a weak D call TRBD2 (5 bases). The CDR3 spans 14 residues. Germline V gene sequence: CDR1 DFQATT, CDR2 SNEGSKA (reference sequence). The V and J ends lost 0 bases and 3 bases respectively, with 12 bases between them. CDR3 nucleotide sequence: TGCAGTGCTAGAGATCGGGGTGGAGGCTACGAGCAGTACTTC. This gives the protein CSARDRGGGYEQYF.

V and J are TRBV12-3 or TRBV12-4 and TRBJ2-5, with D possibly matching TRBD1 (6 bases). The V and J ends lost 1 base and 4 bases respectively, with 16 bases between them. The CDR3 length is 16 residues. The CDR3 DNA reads TGTGCCAGCAGTTTAGGGTGGACAGTCTTTCGAGAGACCCAGTACTTC. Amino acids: CASSLGWTVFRETQYF.

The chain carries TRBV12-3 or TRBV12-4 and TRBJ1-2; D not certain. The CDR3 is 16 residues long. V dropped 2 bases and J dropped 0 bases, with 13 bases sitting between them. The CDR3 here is CASSLMRSPANYGYTF. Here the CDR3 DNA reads TGTGCCAGCAGTTTAATGAGGAGCCCCGCTAACTATGGCTACACCTTC.

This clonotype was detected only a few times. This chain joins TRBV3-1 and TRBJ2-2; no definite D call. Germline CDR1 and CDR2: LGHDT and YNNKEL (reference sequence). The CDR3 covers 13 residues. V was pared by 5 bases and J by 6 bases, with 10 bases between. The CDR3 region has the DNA TGTGCCAGCAGCGCCGACATTTCCGGGGAGCTGTTTTTT. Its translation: CASSADISGELFF. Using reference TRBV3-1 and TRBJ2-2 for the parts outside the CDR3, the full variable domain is DTAVSQTPKYLVTQMGNDKSIKCEQNLGHDTMYWYKQDSKKFLKIMFSYNNKELIINETVPNRFSPKSPDKAHLNLHINSLELGDSAVYFCASSADISGELFFGEGSRLTVL.